This T cell receptor (beta chain) was obtained from a study of memory CD4+ T cells and cytomegalovirus serostatus. As to this clone: Its antigen is not identified.

Measured with immunoSEQ multiplex PCR; TCRdb has only the in-frame clones, and not every one. The table records approximately 44,000 clones, about three quarters of them present only once. Study-level results: The CMV-associated TCR signature appears largely within the CD4+ memory repertoire.

The sort gate was single viable CD3+CD4+CD8-CD45RO+ cells for memory CD4+ T cells. Positive selection with CD4 microbeads enriched total CD4+ T cells. The source material was memory CD4+ T cells from blood. This receptor was identified in an adult in good health and CMV-seronegative.

The CDR3 spells CASSFWGMRDRAYEQYF. In nucleotides, the CDR3 is TGTGCCAGCAGCTTTTGGGGTATGAGGGACAGGGCTTACGAGCAGTACTTC. The genes are TRBV7-8 and TRBJ2-7, with 9 bases identical to TRBD1. Germline V CDR1 and CDR2: SGHVS, FQNEAQ. With 3 bases clipped from V and 4 bases from J, the junction kept 13 bases outside the gene matches. There are 17 residues in the CDR3. The whole variable domain, filled in from reference TRBV7-8 and TRBJ2-7, reads GAGVSQSPRYKVAKRGQDVALRCDPISGHVSLFWYQQALGQGPEFLTYFQNEAQLDKSGLPSDRFFAERPEGSVSTLKIQRTQQEDSAVYLCASSFWGMRDRAYEQYFGPGTRLTVT.